The text below deals with one TCR beta chain. This record comes from a study of blood T cell repertoires in COVID-19. The overall study: Italy, Spain and the United States were the sources of the convalescent and acute COVID-19 samples. PBMCs, B-cell-depleted T cells, or T cells provided the cDNA or gDNA that made up the material.

Original data processing: Researchers report that nucleated cell counts were estimated from reference gene primer amplification. Profiled with immunoSEQ multiplex PCR; TCRdb holds only in-frame clones, not every one. That table supplies the V and J calls and clone size; D and trimming were determined from the DNA. The data show 50,000 to 75,000 clones, around 79% seen once. V dropped 2 bases and J dropped 4 bases, with 9 bases sitting between them. The CDR3 spans 14 residues. Germline CDR1 SGHRS, CDR2 YFSETQ. This chain connects TRBV5-1 to TRBJ1-4; D is undetermined. The clonotype comes from a man in his sixties with acute or convalescent COVID-19. Sequenced input: peripheral blood. In nucleotides, the CDR3 is TGCGCCAGCAGCTTTCAGGACTTTAATGAAAAACTGTTTTTT. This gives the protein CASSFQDFNEKLFF.